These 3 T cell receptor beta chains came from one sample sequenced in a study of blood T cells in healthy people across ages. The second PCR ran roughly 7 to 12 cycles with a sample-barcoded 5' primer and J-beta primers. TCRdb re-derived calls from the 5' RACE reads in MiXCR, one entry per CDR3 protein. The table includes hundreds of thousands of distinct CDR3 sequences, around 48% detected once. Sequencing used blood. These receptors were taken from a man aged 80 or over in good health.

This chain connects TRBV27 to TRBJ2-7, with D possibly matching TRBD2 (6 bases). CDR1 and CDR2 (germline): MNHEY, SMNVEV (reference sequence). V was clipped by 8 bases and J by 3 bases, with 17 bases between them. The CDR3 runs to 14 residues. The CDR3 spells CASSRRDDFYEQYF. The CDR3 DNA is TGTGCCAGCTCGAGGCGGGATGATTTCTACGAGCAGTACTTC.

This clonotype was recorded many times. The CDR3 nucleotides are TGTGCCAGCAGCCACCCGGCTCAAGAGACCCAGTACTTC. Amino acids: CASSHPAQETQYF. This chain joins TRBV7-2 and TRBJ2-5; D gene ambiguous. Germline CDR1 SGHTA, CDR2 FQGNSA. Trimming removed 5 bases at V and 2 bases at J, with 9 bases between. The CDR3 sequence is 13 residues long.

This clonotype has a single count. The CDR3: CSASLSLNTGELFF. The CDR3 DNA follows: TGCAGTGCTAGTCTCTCTTTGAACACCGGGGAGCTGTTTTTT. The V and J genes are TRBV20-1 and TRBJ2-2; D gene uncertain. Trimming took 3 bases from V and 1 from J, leaving 9 bases between them. The CDR3 is 14 amino acids. Germline assignment: CDR1 DFQATT and CDR2 SNEGSKA (reference sequence).